Sequencing of this T cell receptor (beta chain) was carried out in a study of T cells in Graves' hyperthyroidism and ophthalmopathy. The CDR3 consists of 12 residues. The germline gives CDR1 DFQATT, CDR2 SNEGSKA (reference sequence). Trimming stripped 0 bases from V and 7 bases from J, with 9 bases between. This clonotype was recorded at least ten times. The antigen is undetermined. The TCR beta CDR3 regions underwent amplification using RNA transcripts as the source. During a first-round RT-PCR of the TCR CDR3, the HTBI primer set was used. TCRdb analysed the multiplex PCR reads with MiXCR anew, one entry per CDR3 protein. The sample comprises 610,000 or so distinct CDR3 sequences, about half of which are singletons, and approximately 8.4% rests with the top ten. Graves' hyperthyroidism was deemed stable absent ophthalmopathy progression within 18 months. Study-wide points: Among clonotypes expanded in thyroid above 0.001, most were also found in blood.

This receptor was identified in a woman aged 18-29 years with Graves' hyperthyroidism. Sequencing used peripheral blood or thyroid tissue (not recorded which). The V gene is TRBV20-1, the J gene TRBJ1-2, with D possibly matching TRBD1 (5 bases). The CDR3 here is CSARDSRVGYTF. The CDR3 region has the DNA TGCAGTGCTAGAGACTCCAGGGTTGGCTACACCTTC.